The rows below give T cell receptor beta chains drawn from one sample of a study of shared clonotypes between healthy human individuals. Only in-frame clones appear in the TCRdb table, and some are missing; sequencing was by immunoSEQ multiplex PCR. The sample holds 550,000 to 750,000 clones; about 91% are singletons and the top ten take approximately 24%. The sample consisted of naive CD8+ T cells sorted from blood. The receptor source for this set is a young man in good health. Each CDR3 is given with its conserved first and last residue. Each record gives: V gene, clone size, J gene, D gene, CDR3 DNA, CDR3 protein. D genes are given only for firm matches. Clone size is not always given. Where it is, it says once, few, many or a class for expanded clones.

V: TRBV11-2; size: -; J: TRBJ1-2; D: -; DNA: TGTGCCAGCAGCCACCGGACAGACGATTACTATGGCTACACCTTC; CDR3: CASSHRTDDYYGYTF
V: TRBV4-1; size: -; J: TRBJ2-6; D: -; DNA: TGCGCCAGCAGACCTGCGGGGACGGGGGTCTCTCGTGGGGCCAACGTCCTGACTTTC; CDR3: CASRPAGTGVSRGANVLTF
V: TRBV15; size: -; J: TRBJ2-1; D: TRBD2; DNA: TGTGCCACCAGCAGGTCCTCTAGCGGGGGATACAATGAGCAGTTCTTC; CDR3: CATSRSSSGGYNEQFF
V: TRBV27; size: -; J: TRBJ2-1; D: -; DNA: TGTGCCAGCAGTTTACAGCCTCTTAGGTATGAGCAGTTCTTC; CDR3: CASSLQPLRYEQFF
V: TRBV15; size: -; J: TRBJ2-2; D: -; DNA: TGTGCCACCAGTACAGGACGGGACACCGGGGAGCTGTTTTTT; CDR3: CATSTGRDTGELFF
V: TRBV27; size: -; J: TRBJ2-6; D: -; DNA: TGTGCCAGTAGCGTAGGGTCTGGGGCCAACGTCCTGACTTTC; CDR3: CASSVGSGANVLTF
V: TRBV29-1; size: -; J: TRBJ2-3; D: TRBD2; DNA: TGCAGCGTTGAGGTTGGGGGGGGTCGCACAGATACGCAGTATTTT; CDR3: CSVEVGGGRTDTQYF
V: TRBV6-1; size: -; J: TRBJ1-5; D: TRBD1; DNA: TGTGCCAGCAGTGAAGCGCCGGGACAGGGGGCATGGGGCAATCAGCCCCAGCATTTT; CDR3: CASSEAPGQGAWGNQPQHF
V: TRBV10-3; size: -; J: TRBJ1-1; D: -; DNA: TGTGCCATCAGTGACGATACGAACACTGAAGCTTTCTTT; CDR3: CAISDDTNTEAFF
V: TRBV2; size: once; J: TRBJ1-2; D: TRBD1; DNA: TGTGCCGGGCAGGGGGCGTACTATGGCTACACCTTC; CDR3: CAGQGAYYGYTF
V: TRBV19; size: -; J: TRBJ1-1; D: -; DNA: TGTGCCAGTAGTATTGGAGGGCAAACTGAAGCTTTCTTT; CDR3: CASSIGGQTEAFF
V: TRBV28; size: -; J: TRBJ2-3; D: TRBD1; DNA: TGTGCCAGCAGTTTGAGGACAGGGCCCTTCACAGATACGCAGTATTTT; CDR3: CASSLRTGPFTDTQYF
V: TRBV29-1; size: -; J: TRBJ2-7; D: -; DNA: TGCAGCGCCCTATTAACTAGCGAGCAGTACTTC; CDR3: CSALLTSEQYF
V: TRBV27; size: -; J: TRBJ2-1; D: TRBD2; DNA: TGTGCCAGCAGTTATATCCGGACTAGCGGGAGCTATGAGCAGTTCTTC; CDR3: CASSYIRTSGSYEQFF
V: TRBV5-6; size: -; J: TRBJ2-7; D: -; DNA: TGTGCCAGCAGCGGTGGACAGACCCCTACGGACGAGCAGTACTTC; CDR3: CASSGGQTPTDEQYF
V: TRBV11-2; size: -; J: TRBJ2-2; D: -; DNA: TGTGCCAGCAGCGCGGGACTCAACACCGGGGAGCTGTTTTTT; CDR3: CASSAGLNTGELFF
V: TRBV9; size: -; J: TRBJ2-1; D: TRBD2; DNA: TGTGCCAGCAGCGCCCCGTCTAGCGGGGTAATCTCCTACAATGAGCAGTTCTTC; CDR3: CASSAPSSGVISYNEQFF
V: TRBV5-1; size: -; J: TRBJ1-4; D: TRBD1; DNA: TGCGCCAGCAGCTTGGTAGGGGGCGGAGAGAATGAAAAACTGTTTTTT; CDR3: CASSLVGGGENEKLFF
V: TRBV14; size: -; J: TRBJ2-3; D: -; DNA: TGTGCCAGCAATCCGAAAGGCTGGACGACAGATACGCAGTATTTT; CDR3: CASNPKGWTTDTQYF
V: TRBV7-9; size: -; J: TRBJ1-2; D: -; DNA: TGTGCCAGTACAAATAACTATGGCTACACCTTC; CDR3: CASTNNYGYTF
V: TRBV7-8; size: -; J: TRBJ2-2; D: TRBD2; DNA: TGTGCCAGCAGCTCAACCGGGACTAGTCCCGGGGAGCTGTTTTTT; CDR3: CASSSTGTSPGELFF
V: TRBV7-8; size: -; J: TRBJ1-2; D: TRBD1; DNA: TGTGCCAGCAGTAACAGGGGGCCCTCCTATGGCTACACCTTC; CDR3: CASSNRGPSYGYTF
V: TRBV5-4; size: -; J: TRBJ2-6; D: -; DNA: TGTGCCAGCAGCCAGGACCTCTCTGGGGCCAACGTCCTGACTTTC; CDR3: CASSQDLSGANVLTF
V: TRBV9; size: -; J: TRBJ2-3; D: -; DNA: TGTGCCAGCGGGGTCACAGATACGCAGTATTTT; CDR3: CASGVTDTQYF
V: TRBV14; size: many; J: TRBJ2-7; D: TRBD1; DNA: TGTGCCAGCAGCGACAGACAGGGTTGGAACGAGCAGTACTTC; CDR3: CASSDRQGWNEQYF
V: TRBV7-6; size: -; J: TRBJ1-1; D: TRBD1; DNA: TGTGCCAGCATCGGACAGGGCACCCGTCAAAACACTGAAGCTTTCTTT; CDR3: CASIGQGTRQNTEAFF
V: TRBV29-1; size: -; J: TRBJ2-5; D: -; DNA: TGCAGCGTTGAAGATTTGGTAGCCCAGTACTTC; CDR3: CSVEDLVAQYF
V: TRBV5-1; size: once; J: TRBJ2-7; D: -; DNA: TGCGCCAGCAGCTTGAGGGGGAGACCCGACGAGCAGTACTTC; CDR3: CASSLRGRPDEQYF
V: TRBV27; size: -; J: TRBJ2-7; D: TRBD2; DNA: TGTGCCAGCAGTCCCCAGACTAGCGGGGCGTCCTACGAGCAGTACTTC; CDR3: CASSPQTSGASYEQYF
V: TRBV15; size: -; J: TRBJ2-7; D: -; DNA: TGTGCCACCAGCTCAGAGATGGCGGGAATTGACGAGCAGTACTTC; CDR3: CATSSEMAGIDEQYF
V: TRBV23-1; size: -; J: TRBJ1-2; D: -; DNA: TGCGCCAGCAGTGTTGTTTTACGCAGAAAGACCTATGGCTACACCTTC; CDR3: CASSVVLRRKTYGYTF
V: TRBV10-2; size: -; J: TRBJ2-7; D: -; DNA: TGCGCCAGCAGCCGGGACTCCCCCTACGAGCAGTACTTC; CDR3: CASSRDSPYEQYF
V: TRBV25-1; size: -; J: TRBJ1-1; D: -; DNA: TGTGCCAGCAGTGAATACCCTGACACGAACACTGAAGCTTTCTTT; CDR3: CASSEYPDTNTEAFF
V: TRBV29-1; size: -; J: TRBJ2-7; D: TRBD2; DNA: TGCAGCGTTGTTAGGCGGGAGAGAGCCTACGAGCAGTACTTC; CDR3: CSVVRRERAYEQYF
V: TRBV12-5; size: -; J: TRBJ2-3; D: TRBD2; DNA: TGTGCTAGTGGAGTAGCGGGGGGAGATACGCAGTATTTT; CDR3: CASGVAGGDTQYF
V: TRBV4-1; size: -; J: TRBJ2-3; D: TRBD2; DNA: TGCGCCAGCAGCCAATCGTCTAGCGGGAGCATAGCAGATACGCAGTATTTT; CDR3: CASSQSSSGSIADTQYF
V: TRBV6-1; size: -; J: TRBJ1-4; D: TRBD1; DNA: TGTGCCAGCAGTGATGGAGAGGTGACAGGGGAAAATGAAAAACTGTTTTTT; CDR3: CASSDGEVTGENEKLFF
V: TRBV27; size: -; J: TRBJ2-2; D: -; DNA: TGTGCCAGCAGTTTTCTACAGGGTGCTATCGGGGAGCTGTTTTTT; CDR3: CASSFLQGAIGELFF
V: TRBV5-5; size: few; J: TRBJ2-7; D: -; DNA: TGTGCCAGCAGGGGGCTAGTAGACTACGAGCAGTACTTC; CDR3: CASRGLVDYEQYF
V: TRBV5-1; size: -; J: TRBJ2-7; D: -; DNA: TGCGCCAGCAGCCCCAGGGGACACGAGCAGTACTTC; CDR3: CASSPRGHEQYF
V: TRBV2; size: -; J: TRBJ2-1; D: -; DNA: TGTGCCAGCAGGTACAATGAGCAGTTCTTC; CDR3: CASRYNEQFF
V: TRBV19; size: -; J: TRBJ2-3; D: TRBD1; DNA: TGTGCCAGTAGTATGGGGACCGGGACAGGGGTTATCTTGGATACGCAGTATTTT; CDR3: CASSMGTGTGVILDTQYF
V: TRBV4-1; size: -; J: TRBJ2-2; D: -; DNA: TGCGCCAGTACCCTAGGTCCTGTGGCCGGGGAGCTGTTTTTT; CDR3: CASTLGPVAGELFF
V: TRBV7-9; size: -; J: TRBJ2-5; D: TRBD2; DNA: TGTGCCAGCAGCTTAGTGGGAGGGCCGAAAGAGACCCAGTACTTC; CDR3: CASSLVGGPKETQYF
V: TRBV28; size: once; J: TRBJ2-1; D: -; DNA: TGTGCCAGCAGTTTAGGGCCGTACAATGAGCAGTTCTTC; CDR3: CASSLGPYNEQFF
V: TRBV30; size: -; J: TRBJ2-7; D: -; DNA: TGTGCCTGGGGGGACGGGGGCTACGAGCAGTACTTC; CDR3: CAWGDGGYEQYF
V: TRBV10-3; size: -; J: TRBJ2-7; D: TRBD2; DNA: TGTGCCATCAGTGGTAGCGGGAGCCTCTACGAGCAGTACTTC; CDR3: CAISGSGSLYEQYF
V: TRBV5-5; size: -; J: TRBJ2-7; D: -; DNA: TGTGCCAGCAGCTTGTTGCCTGGGAATTACGAGCAGTACTTC; CDR3: CASSLLPGNYEQYF
V: TRBV5-6; size: -; J: TRBJ2-7; D: TRBD1; DNA: TGTGCCAGCAGCTGGACAGGCTACGAGCAGTACTTC; CDR3: CASSWTGYEQYF
V: TRBV15; size: -; J: TRBJ2-7; D: -; DNA: TGTGCCACCAGCAGAGATCGGGGGTCCAGCTACGAGCAGTACTTC; CDR3: CATSRDRGSSYEQYF
V: TRBV27; size: -; J: TRBJ2-7; D: -; DNA: TGTGCCAGCAGTTCCCTACCCTACGAGCAGTACTTC; CDR3: CASSSLPYEQYF
V: TRBV27; size: -; J: TRBJ2-1; D: -; DNA: TGTGCCAGCAGGGGTAATGAGCAGTTCTTC; CDR3: CASRGNEQFF